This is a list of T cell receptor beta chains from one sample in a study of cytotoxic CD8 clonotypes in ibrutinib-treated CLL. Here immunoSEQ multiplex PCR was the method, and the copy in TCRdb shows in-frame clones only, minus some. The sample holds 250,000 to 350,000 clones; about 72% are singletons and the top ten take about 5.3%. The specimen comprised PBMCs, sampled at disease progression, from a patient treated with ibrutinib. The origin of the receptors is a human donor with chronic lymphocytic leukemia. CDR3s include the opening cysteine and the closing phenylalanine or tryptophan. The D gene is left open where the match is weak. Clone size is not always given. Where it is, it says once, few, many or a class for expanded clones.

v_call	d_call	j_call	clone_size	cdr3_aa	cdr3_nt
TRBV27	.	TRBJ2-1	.	CASSLSLGNEQFF	TGTGCCAGCAGTTTATCGTTGGGAAATGAGCAGTTCTTC
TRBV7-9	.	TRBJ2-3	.	CASSLSGSSTDTQYF	TGTGCCAGCAGCTTAAGCGGCTCGAGCACAGATACGCAGTATTTT
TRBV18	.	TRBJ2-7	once	CASSEYEGGYEQYF	TGTGCCAGCTCAGAATACGAGGGCGGGTACGAGCAGTACTTC
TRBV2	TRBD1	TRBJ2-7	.	CASSIPDRDEQYF	TGTGCCAGCTCAATACCGGACAGGGACGAGCAGTACTTC
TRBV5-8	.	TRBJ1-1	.	CASSFVFTEAFF	TGTGCCAGCAGCTTCGTCTTCACTGAAGCTTTCTTT
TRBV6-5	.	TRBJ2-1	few	CASSLRGQTYNEQFF	TGTGCCAGCAGTTTACGGGGGCAGACCTACAATGAGCAGTTCTTC
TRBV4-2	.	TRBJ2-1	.	CASSPRTPSSYNEQFF	TGTGCCAGCAGCCCACGAACGCCGAGCTCCTACAATGAGCAGTTCTTC
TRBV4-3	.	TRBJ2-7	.	CASSQASAATYEQYF	TGCGCCAGCAGCCAAGCATCGGCAGCAACCTACGAGCAGTACTTC
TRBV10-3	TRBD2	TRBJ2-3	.	CAISESARGGPGTDTQYF	TGTGCCATCAGTGAGTCCGCACGGGGGGGCCCCGGGACAGATACGCAGTATTTT
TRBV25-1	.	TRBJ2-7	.	CASSGRFARSYEQYF	TGTGCCAGCAGTGGCAGATTCGCTCGGTCCTACGAGCAGTACTTC
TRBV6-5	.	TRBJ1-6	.	CASSYTPGDGSPLHF	TGTGCCAGCAGTTACACCCCGGGGGACGGTTCACCCCTCCACTTT
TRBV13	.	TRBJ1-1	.	CASSPGTTEAFF	TGTGCCAGCAGCCCAGGGACAACTGAAGCTTTCTTT
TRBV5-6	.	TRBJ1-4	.	CASSLRAGTTNEKLFF	TGTGCCAGCAGCTTGAGGGCAGGCACAACTAATGAAAAACTGTTTTTT
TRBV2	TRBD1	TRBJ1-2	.	CASSGDRPYNYGYTF	TGTGCCAGCAGTGGGGACAGGCCCTATAACTATGGCTACACCTTC
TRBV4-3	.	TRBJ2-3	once	CASSQDRTDYTQYF	TGCGCCAGCAGCCAAGACCGCACGGATTATACGCAGTATTTT
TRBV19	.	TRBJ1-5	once	CASSIRVEGQPQHF	TGTGCCAGTAGTATACGGGTAGAGGGTCAGCCCCAGCATTTT
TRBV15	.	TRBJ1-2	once	CATSKNRVYGYTF	TGTGCCACCAGCAAGAACAGGGTATATGGCTACACCTTC
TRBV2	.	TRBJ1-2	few	CASSTPWYGYTF	TGTGCCAGCAGTACCCCCTGGTATGGCTACACCTTC
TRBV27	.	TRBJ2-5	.	CASSPSRLSGETQYF	TGTGCCAGCAGCCCCTCCAGGTTGTCAGGAGAGACCCAGTACTTC
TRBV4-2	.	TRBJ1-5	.	CASSRTAPGGNQPQHF	TGTGCCAGCAGCCGGACAGCACCAGGAGGCAATCAGCCCCAGCATTTT
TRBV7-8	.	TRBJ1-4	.	CASSLPSLTATNEKLFF	TGTGCCAGCAGCTTACCCAGTCTTACTGCAACTAATGAAAAACTGTTTTTT
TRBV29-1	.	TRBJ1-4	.	CSVDRQAPNEKLFF	TGCAGCGTTGATCGACAGGCCCCTAATGAAAAACTGTTTTTT